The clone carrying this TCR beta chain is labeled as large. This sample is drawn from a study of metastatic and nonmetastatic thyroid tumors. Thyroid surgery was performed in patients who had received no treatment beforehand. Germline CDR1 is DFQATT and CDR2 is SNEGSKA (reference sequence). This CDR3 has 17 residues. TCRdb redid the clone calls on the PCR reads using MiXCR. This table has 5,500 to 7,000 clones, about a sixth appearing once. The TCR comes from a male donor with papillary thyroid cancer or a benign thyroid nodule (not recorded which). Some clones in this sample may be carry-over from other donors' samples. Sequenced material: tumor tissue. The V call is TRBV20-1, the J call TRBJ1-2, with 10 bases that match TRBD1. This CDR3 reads CRVEKPDRGFMAYGYTF. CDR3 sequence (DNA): TGCAGGGTCGAGAAACCGGACAGGGGGTTTATGGCCTATGGCTACACCTTC.